These 26 T cell receptor beta chains share one sample of origin, sequenced in a study of vaccination and CD4 T cells after COVID-19. For these TCRs, the target antigens are not known. Sequencing of DNA taken from cultured CD4+ T cells relied on the Oncomine TCR Beta short-read assay. TCRdb itself ran the PCR reads through MiXCR, one entry per CDR3 protein. The table lists about 20,000 distinct CDR3 sequences, 48% of them singletons. Specified treatment: roughly 10-day PBMC culture with coronavirus spike peptide pools or control peptides (ViraFEST assay). The material sequenced was CD4+ T cells from blood, cultured in vitro, taken after SARS-CoV-2 vaccination. The receptors originated from a human donor who had recovered from COVID-19.

The table lists this clonotype with a few counts. This chain connects TRBV7-2 to TRBJ1-1; 8 bases match TRBD1. V shed 5 bases and J 7 bases; nucleotides not matched to a gene: 12. The CDR3 extends over 15 amino acids. CDR1 SGHTA and CDR2 FQGNSA come from the germline V gene. The CDR3 nucleotides read TGTGCCAGCAGCCCTGGGCGGACAGGGACCCGTGAAGCTTTCTTT. The encoded protein is CASSPGRTGTREAFF.

The rearrangement joins TRBV19 to TRBJ1-2; D not resolved. The germline V and J ends were trimmed by 5 bases and 7 bases, with 17 bases remaining between them. CDR3 length: 14 amino acids. From germline, CDR1 is LNHDA and CDR2 SQIVND (reference sequence). CDR3 sequence reads: CASSALIRAGGYTF. CDR3 sequence (DNA): TGTGCCAGTAGTGCCTTAATTCGGGCAGGTGGCTACACCTTC.

V usage is TRBV25-1 and J usage is TRBJ1-2, with a tentative D call TRBD1 (6 bases). CDR1 and CDR2 from the germline V gene are MGHDK and SYGVNS. Trimming took off 4 bases at V and 5 bases at J, with 14 bases between the two ends. The CDR3 has 14 residues. The CDR3 DNA reads as TGTGCCAGCAGTGTAACCGGGACAAAATATGGCTACACCTTC. It specifies CASSVTGTKYGYTF.

The chain uses TRBV30 and TRBJ2-1; no firm D call. The V gene's germline CDR1 is GTSNPN and CDR2 SVGIG (reference sequence). The CDR3 totals 12 residues. Trimming took 4 bases from V and 15 from J, leaving 19 bases between them. The CDR3 loop is CAWTQGREFGFF. Here the CDR3 DNA reads TGTGCCTGGACCCAAGGGCGCGAGTTCGGGTTCTTC.

Note on this clonotype: A junction boundary mismatches the germline segment, possibly from a read error. The chain couples TRBV19 to TRBJ2-7, with 9 bases that match TRBD1. The CDR3 runs 14 residues. Looked up from germline, CDR1 is LNHDA and CDR2 is SQIVND (reference sequence). The CDR3 coding sequence is TGCGCCAGTAGTAGAACAGGGGGCGGCGACGAGCAGTACTTC. Amino acid sequence: CASSRTGGGDEQYF.

This clonotype has just a few counts. The chain carries TRBV7-9 and TRBJ2-5; TRBD1 might be the D (6 bases). From germline, CDR1 is SEHNR and CDR2 FQNEAQ (reference sequence). The V and J ends lost 5 bases and 5 bases respectively, with 15 bases between them. CDR3 length: 14 residues. The CDR3 sequence: CASSPVGGGETQYF. The CDR3 DNA is TGTGCCAGCAGCCCCGTTGGGGGCGGGGAGACCCAGTACTTC.

This chain links TRBV15 with TRBJ1-3; D is uncertain. The CDR3 covers 17 residues. Germline values: CDR1 LNHNV, CDR2 YYDKDF (reference sequence). Trimming removed 1 base at V and 0 bases at J, with 13 bases between. CDR3 region: CATSRGRGTYSGNTIYF. The CDR3 region has the DNA TGTGCCACCAGCAGAGGTAGAGGTACCTACTCTGGAAACACCATATATTTT.

This clonotype has a handful of counts. The CDR3 loop is CAWRGKGSYNSPLHF. For the CDR3, the DNA is TGTGCCTGGAGGGGCAAGGGCTCCTATAATTCACCCCTCCACTTT. V gene TRBV30 combines with J gene TRBJ1-6; no clear D gene. V shed 3 bases and J shed 0 bases, with 9 bases lying between them. This CDR3 is built from 15 residues. Germline CDR1 GTSNPN, CDR2 SVGIG (reference sequence). The variable domain in full, with the rest retrieved from reference TRBV30 and TRBJ1-6, is SQTIHQWPATLVQPVGSPLSLECTVEGTSNPNLYWYRQAAGRGLQLLFYSVGIGQISSEVPQNLSASRPQDRQFILSSKKLLLSDSGFYLCAWRGKGSYNSPLHFGNGTRLTVT.

This clonotype turned up a few times. This rearrangement joins TRBV7-2 to TRBJ1-2; D possibly corresponds to TRBD1 (6 bases). Germline assignment: CDR1 SGHTA and CDR2 FQGNSA. V dropped 5 bases and J dropped 7 bases, with 14 bases sitting between them. CDR3 length equals 13 residues. CDR3 bases: TGTGCCAGCAGCCCCCAGGGGTCCTCTGGCTACACCTTC. It translates to CASSPQGSSGYTF.

This clonotype was seen more than once but under ten times. V gene TRBV7-9 combines with J gene TRBJ2-2; D may be TRBD2 (5 bases). Germline CDR1 and CDR2: SEHNR and FQNEAQ (reference sequence). The CDR3 has 15 amino acids. V was cut by 1 base and J by 5 bases, with 11 bases left in between. This chain's CDR3 is CASSLGVSATGELFF. The CDR3 DNA reads TGTGCCAGCAGCTTAGGGGTTAGCGCTACCGGGGAGCTGTTTTTT.

Only one count was recorded for this clonotype. The chain combines TRBV28 with TRBJ1-1; 7 bases map to TRBD1. CDR3 length: 13 amino acids. V was pared by 7 bases and J by 5 bases, with 7 bases of the junction left unmatched. CDR1 and CDR2 from the germline V gene are MDHEN and SYDVKM. In DNA, the CDR3 is TGTGCCAGCATGAGACAGGGAATGACTGAAGCTTTCTTT. This codes for CASMRQGMTEAFF.

The V gene is TRBV11-2, the J gene TRBJ1-6, with no clear D. This CDR3 is built from 15 residues. V was pared by 5 bases and J by 9 bases, with 17 bases between. CDR1 is SGHAT and CDR2 is FQNNGV in the germline V gene. For the CDR3, the DNA is TGTGCCAGCAGCCTAGGTTCGTGGTACCTTTCACCCCTCCACTTT. The encoded protein is CASSLGSWYLSPLHF.

CDR3 protein: CASSPLPGQGANYGYTF. For the CDR3, the DNA is TGTGCCAGCTCACCTCTCCCGGGACAGGGGGCGAACTATGGCTACACCTTC. The rearrangement links TRBV18 to TRBJ1-2; 12 nucleotides match TRBD1. The junction had 7 bases not matched to a gene; V was cut back by 3 bases and J by 2 bases. The CDR3 extends over 17 amino acids. CDR1 and CDR2 (germline): KGHSH, LQKENI.

The V and J genes are TRBV12-3 or TRBV12-4 and TRBJ2-5; 12 bases agree with TRBD2. V lost 5 bases, J lost 5 bases, and 12 bases stayed unmatched. The CDR3 has 17 amino acids. In DNA form, the CDR3 reads TGTGCCAGCAGTGGACTAGCGGGAACCCCCACGTATGAGACCCAGTACTTC. It codes for CASSGLAGTPTYETQYF.

The CDR3, as DNA: TGTGCCAGTAGTATACGGACAGGGATCTCCTACGAGCAGTACTTC. Amino acids: CASSIRTGISYEQYF. This chain uses TRBV19 with TRBJ2-7, with TRBD1 identical over 8 bases. Per germline, CDR1 LNHDA and CDR2 SQIVND (reference sequence). Germline trimming cut 2 bases from V and 0 bases from J; bases unmatched to any gene: 3. CDR3 length equals 15 residues.

The chain recombines TRBV19 with TRBJ1-5; 8 bases agree with TRBD1. The J segment lost 1 base and the V segment lost 5 bases, leaving 1 base of the junction unmatched. CDR1 is LNHDA and CDR2 is SQIVND in the germline V gene (reference sequence). CDR3 length equals 14 residues. The CDR3 loop is CASSGDRSNQPQHF. Here the CDR3 DNA reads TGTGCCAGTAGTGGGGACAGGAGCAATCAGCCCCAGCATTTT. Variable domain in full (rest from reference TRBV19 and TRBJ1-5): DGGITQSPKYLFRKEGQNVTLSCEQNLNHDAMYWYRQDPGQGLRLIYYSQIVNDFQKGDIAEGYSVSREKKESFPLTVTSAQKNPTAFYLCASSGDRSNQPQHFGDGTRLSIL.

The chain's CDR3 is CASSPTGSRAFF. Here the CDR3 DNA reads TGTGCCAGCAGCCCTACAGGGAGTCGAGCTTTCTTT. This chain uses TRBV11-2 with TRBJ1-1; TRBD1 is a possible D gene (6 bases). Trimming stripped 5 bases from V and 10 bases from J, with 14 bases between. The CDR3 is 12 residues long. CDR1 is SGHAT and CDR2 is FQNNGV in the germline V gene.

In this sample, this clonotype turned up a few times. The rearrangement joins TRBV20-1 to TRBJ2-5, with 8 bases aligning to TRBD1. Looked up from germline, CDR1 is DFQATT and CDR2 is SNEGSKA (reference sequence). This CDR3 spans 14 amino acids. After removal of 0 bases from V and 4 bases from J, the junction contained 4 bases not matched to a gene. The CDR3 region is CSARDRTGSETQYF. The CDR3 coding sequence is TGCAGTGCTAGAGATCGGACAGGGTCAGAGACCCAGTACTTC.

J is TRBJ2-1 and V is TRBV7-9; 8 bases map to TRBD2. There are 17 residues in the CDR3. CDR1 and CDR2 from the germline V gene are SEHNR and FQNEAQ (reference sequence). J gave up 7 bases and V 0 bases, and 11 bases lay outside the gene matches. The CDR3: CASSLATLAGNLNEQFF. DNA of the CDR3: TGTGCCAGCAGCTTAGCGACTCTAGCGGGCAACCTAAATGAGCAGTTCTTC.

This rearrangement joins TRBV19 to TRBJ2-5; 9 bases fit TRBD2. Trimming cost V 5 bases and J 7 bases; bases outside gene matches: 14. Germline loops: CDR1 LNHDA, CDR2 SQIVND (reference sequence). This CDR3 has 16 amino acids. Here the CDR3 reads CASSSLTSGGFRTQYF. The CDR3 region has the DNA TGTGCCAGTAGTTCACTGACTAGCGGAGGGTTTCGGACCCAGTACTTC.

The sample holds a few counts of this clonotype. The genes are TRBV20-1 and TRBJ2-7, with TRBD2 matching 13 bases. The length of the CDR3 is 17 residues. The V segment lost 2 bases and the J segment 4 bases; nucleotides outside the gene matches: 11. From germline, CDR1 is DFQATT and CDR2 SNEGSKA (reference sequence). CDR3 sequence (DNA): TGCAGTGCTAGATCAGAAGTACTAGCGGGAGGGCGATACGAGCAGTACTTC. Protein: CSARSEVLAGGRYEQYF.

The chain combines TRBV30 with TRBJ1-1; TRBD1 might be the D (5 bases). Germline V lookup: CDR1 GTSNPN, CDR2 SVGIG (reference sequence). The CDR3 loop spans 11 amino acids. Trimming pared 5 bases from V and 10 bases from J, leaving 14 bases between. The CDR3 loop is CAWGGGFGAFF. CDR3 DNA sequence: TGTGCCTGGGGCGGGGGGTTTGGAGCTTTCTTT.

The gene calls are TRBV19 and TRBJ2-1; 7 bases are a match to TRBD1. Germline V CDR1 and CDR2: LNHDA, SQIVND (reference sequence). The ends lost 6 bases at V and 6 bases at J; junction bases unmatched: 8. This CDR3 is built from 14 residues. The CDR3 DNA reads as TGTGCCAGTAGACCGACAGGGATGGTCAATGAGCAGTTCTTC. It yields the protein CASRPTGMVNEQFF.

This clonotype was detected a few times. The chain combines TRBV7-2 with TRBJ1-5, with TRBD1 matching 7 bases. The V and J ends lost 5 bases and 4 bases, in that order; junction bases with no gene match: 5. Germline V gene sequence: CDR1 SGHTA, CDR2 FQGNSA. The CDR3 contains 14 residues. This chain's CDR3 is CASSLGQLNQPQHF. For the CDR3, the DNA is TGTGCCAGCAGCCTGGGACAGCTAAATCAGCCCCAGCATTTT.

The chain joins TRBV12-3 or TRBV12-4 to TRBJ2-2, with D perhaps matching TRBD1 or TRBD2 (7 bases each). The V gene lost 2 bases and the J gene lost 5 bases, with 15 bases spanning the gap. This CDR3 is 16 amino acids long. This chain's CDR3 is CASSLLGRGGTGELFF. The CDR3 DNA reads TGTGCCAGCAGTTTATTGGGCAGGGGGGGTACCGGGGAGCTGTTTTTT.

The rearrangement links TRBV27 to TRBJ1-2; 8 nucleotides agree with TRBD1. Trimming took 0 bases from V and 8 from J; bases not matched to a gene: 11. The CDR3 spans 16 residues. Germline CDR1 reads MNHEY; CDR2 reads SMNVEV (reference sequence). The CDR3 region is CASSLSAAQGASGYTF. CDR3 in DNA: TGTGCCAGCAGTTTATCGGCGGCTCAGGGGGCGTCGGGCTACACCTTC.